The present entry profiles one T cell receptor beta chain with its context. There is no known antigen for this receptor. Base qualities are not at hand, and no much larger clone is one base apart. The ViraFEST assay stimulated PBMC with viral peptide pools and then used TCR sequencing to identify antigen-specific CD4+ T cell clonotypes by expansion. After about 10 days of culture, CD4+ T cells were isolated with the EasySep CD4+ T cell isolation kit. The absence of prior SARS-CoV-2 infection in healthy vaccine recipients was confirmed by negative nucleocapsid antibodies before and after vaccination. Roughly 2.1 million PBMC per well were cultured in IMDM with about 5.1% human AB serum, 8.5 to 10 IU/ml IL-2 and gentamicin, plus 10 ug/ml peptides. Half of the culture medium was replaced with fresh IL-2-containing medium on days 3 and 7. Unless noted otherwise, every peptide stimulation condition was cultured in triplicate wells. Using Ficoll-Paque Plus gradient centrifugation, PBMC were separated from whole blood and then either used fresh or cryopreserved at -140C. The overlapping peptide pools covered the spike proteins of SARS-CoV-2 and of the common cold coronaviruses HCoV-NL63, HCoV-OC43 and HCoV-229E. The QIAamp micro DNA kit was used to extract genomic DNA from the cultured CD4+ T cells.

CDR1 and CDR2 were assigned from the germline V gene as MGHRA and YSYEKL. The CDR3 runs 17 amino acids, cysteine and phenylalanine included. CDR3 DNA only is kept here, 51 bases in frame from base 1. After removal of 4 bases from V and 0 bases from J, the junction retains 8 bases not matched to a gene. This entry comes from a study of vaccination effects on CD4 cells after COVID-19 (dated by TCRdb to the early 2020s). About the full investigation: Each participant received two doses of an mRNA SARS-CoV-2 vaccine, either BNT162b2 or mRNA-1273. The study compared SARS-CoV-2 spike-specific CD4+ TCR repertoires before and after mRNA vaccination in COVID-19 convalescent patients and infection-naive vaccine recipients. Altogether, about 10 COVID-19 convalescent patients and 4 SARS-CoV-2-naive healthy vaccine recipients made up the full study. Cultures from other donors in the study were sequenced using the Oncomine TCR Beta short-read assay on an Illumina iSeq 100.

Receptor amplification or capture employed the immunoSEQ multiplex PCR assay. TCR beta CDR3 sequencing was performed on DNA from the cultured, isolated CD4+ T cells. As for the authors' bioinformatics: The analysis removed non-productive TCR sequences, trimmed reads to the CDR3 region, and retained only CDR3s that were 7 or more amino acids long. Antigen-specific clonotypes were identified with the MANAFEST web app by comparing expansion in peptide wells against reference cultures. To count as positive, a clone had to show expansion at FDR<0.05 compared with the reference and with all other wells, an odds ratio above 5, and a frequency above 0.1% in two replicate wells. Cross-reactive clonotypes were defined as significantly expanded in SARS-CoV-2 spike wells and in at least one common cold coronavirus spike condition. Levenshtein distance calculated with the stringdist R package was used to assess CDR3 similarity, and unrooted trees were constructed with ape in R 3.6.1. The clones in this table, taken by TCRdb from immuneACCESS, are in-frame only. Not every clone is retained; where verified, under half of the shortfall comes from an unresolved V gene, and the cause of the rest is unknown. V, J and clone size derive from that table, while D and trimming were established from the DNA sequence. Present in this sample are fewer than 70,000 clones, around 80% of which were seen just once. The top ten clones comprise over 9% of the sample.

What the study reported, not specific to this receptor: Clones induced by infection and clones induced by vaccination both contracted markedly at late timepoints after vaccination, which fits with T cell responses waning over time. The study was limited by a small number of convalescent patients, and early post-infection timepoints were lacking. In healthy vaccine recipients, vaccine-induced clones were almost all SARS-CoV-2 mono-reactive, with only 1 of 255 being cross-reactive with common cold coronaviruses.

The receptor comes from a human donor who received a COVID-19 vaccine. The sequencing here drew on CD4+ T cells from PBMCs cultured with SARS-CoV-2 spike peptides, taken before COVID-19 vaccination. In the paper's terms, the cell subset or site label means: SARS-CoV-2 spike overlapping peptide pool stimulation. The chain uses TRBV4-1 and TRBJ2-4, with 8 bases matching TRBD1. The CDR3 protein: CASSLDRANQAKNIQYF. The DNA is as follows: TGCGCCAGCAGCCTGGACAGGGCGAATCAAGCCAAAAACATTCAGTACTTC.